This T cell receptor beta chain was recorded in a study of blood T cell repertoires in COVID-19. Study-level background: COVID-19 samples collected from the United States, Italy and Spain covered acute and convalescent phases. In each case, the material was cDNA or gDNA derived from T cells, B-cell-depleted T cells, or PBMCs.

The CDR3 runs to 16 residues. Germline CDR1 reads MNHEY; CDR2 reads SVGAGI. Methods used by the authors: Amplified reference gene primers provided the basis for estimating nucleated cell counts. TCRdb keeps only in-frame clones here, not all; method: immunoSEQ multiplex PCR. V, J and clone size were drawn from that table, and D and trimming were deduced from the DNA. The data contain 75,000 to 100,000 clones, 87% of them seen just once; the ten biggest clones take up roughly 14%. This clone has a handful of counts. The germline gene is not matched at one end of the junction; a read error may be the cause.

Sequencing used peripheral blood. This receptor was obtained from a human donor in a cohort sampled during active COVID-19. This chain joins TRBV6-5 and TRBJ2-1, with TRBD2 matching 8 bases. CDR3 protein: CASSYSEREFLNGQFF. The CDR3 nucleotides are TGTGCCAGCAGTTACTCGGAGCGGGAGTTTCTTAATGGGCAGTTCTTC.